This T cell receptor (beta chain) was recorded in a study of OX40 agonist ivuxolimab in advanced cancers. TCRdb keeps only in-frame clones here, not all; method: immunoSEQ multiplex PCR. The sample contains approximately 70,000 clones, around 83% of which appear only once. The CDR3 runs 16 residues. CDR1 MNHEY and CDR2 SMNVEV come from the germline V gene (reference sequence). V lost 5 bases and J lost 5; bases outside the gene matches: 10. The specimen was CD4+ or CD8+ T cells sorted from blood, collected in a trial of the OX40 agonist ivuxolimab. V gene TRBV27 combines with J gene TRBJ2-1, with TRBD1 identical over 9 bases. This TCR derives from an adult with an advanced solid tumor such as melanoma, head and neck, liver or kidney cancer. The CDR3 loop reads CASSPYPQGADNEQFF. The CDR3 DNA reads as TGTGCCAGCAGTCCATACCCACAGGGGGCGGACAATGAGCAGTTCTTC.